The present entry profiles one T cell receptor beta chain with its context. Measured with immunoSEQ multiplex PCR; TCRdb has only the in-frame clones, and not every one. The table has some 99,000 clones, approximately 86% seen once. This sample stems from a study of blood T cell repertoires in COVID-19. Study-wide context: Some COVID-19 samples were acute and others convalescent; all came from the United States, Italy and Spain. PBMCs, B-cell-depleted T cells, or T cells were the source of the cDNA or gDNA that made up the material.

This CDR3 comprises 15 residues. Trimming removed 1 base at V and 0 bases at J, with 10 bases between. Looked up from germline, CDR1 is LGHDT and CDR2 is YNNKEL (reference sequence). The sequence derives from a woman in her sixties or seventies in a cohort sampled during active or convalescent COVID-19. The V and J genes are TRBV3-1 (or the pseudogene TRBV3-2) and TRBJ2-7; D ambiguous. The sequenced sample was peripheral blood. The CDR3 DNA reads TGTGCCAGCAGCCAAGTTTCTCGGAGCTCCTACGAGCAGTACTTC. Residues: CASSQVSRSSYEQYF.